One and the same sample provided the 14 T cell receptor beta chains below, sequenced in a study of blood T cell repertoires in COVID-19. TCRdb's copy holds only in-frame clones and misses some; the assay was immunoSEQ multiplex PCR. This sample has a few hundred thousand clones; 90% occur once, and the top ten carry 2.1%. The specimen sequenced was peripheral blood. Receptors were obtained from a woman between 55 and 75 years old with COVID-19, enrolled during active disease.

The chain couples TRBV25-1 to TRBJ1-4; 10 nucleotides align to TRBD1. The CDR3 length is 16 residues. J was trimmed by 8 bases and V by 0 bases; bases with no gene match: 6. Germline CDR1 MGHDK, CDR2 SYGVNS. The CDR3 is CASSEYRTGGGEKLFF. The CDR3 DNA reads TGTGCCAGCAGTGAATATCGGACAGGGGGTGGCGAAAAACTGTTTTTT.

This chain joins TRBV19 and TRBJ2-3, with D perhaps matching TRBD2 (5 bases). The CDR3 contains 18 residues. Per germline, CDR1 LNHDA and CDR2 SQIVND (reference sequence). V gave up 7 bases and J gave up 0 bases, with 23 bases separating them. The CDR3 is CASTPNGGRALSTDTQYF. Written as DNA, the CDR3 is TGTGCCAGTACCCCTAACGGCGGGCGGGCGCTTAGCACAGATACGCAGTATTTT.

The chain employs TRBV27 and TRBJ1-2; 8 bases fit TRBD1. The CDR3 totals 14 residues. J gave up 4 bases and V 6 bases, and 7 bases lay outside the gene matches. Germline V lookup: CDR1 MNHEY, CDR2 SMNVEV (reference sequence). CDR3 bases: TGTGCCAGCAGGGCTCAGGGGGCGCGCTATGGCTACACCTTC. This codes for CASRAQGARYGYTF.

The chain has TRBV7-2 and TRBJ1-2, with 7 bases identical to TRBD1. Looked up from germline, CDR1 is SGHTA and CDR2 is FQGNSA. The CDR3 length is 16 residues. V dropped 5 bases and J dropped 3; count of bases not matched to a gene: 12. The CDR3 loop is CASSRGVGGNHYGYTF. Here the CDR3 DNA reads TGTGCCAGCAGCCGGGGTGTAGGGGGCAATCACTATGGCTACACCTTC. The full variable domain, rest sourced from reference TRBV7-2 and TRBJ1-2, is GAGVSQSPSNKVTEKGKDVELRCDPISGHTALYWYRQSLGQGLEFLIYFQGNSAPDKSGLPSDRFSAERTGGSVSTLTIQRTQQEDSAVYLCASSRGVGGNHYGYTFGSGTRLTVV.

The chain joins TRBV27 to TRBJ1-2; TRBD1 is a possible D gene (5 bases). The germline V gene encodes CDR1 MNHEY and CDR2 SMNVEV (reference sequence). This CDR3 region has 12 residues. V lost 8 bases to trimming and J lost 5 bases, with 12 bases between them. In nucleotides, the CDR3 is TGTGCCAGCCGCAAGGGGCGATATGGCTACACCTTC. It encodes CASRKGRYGYTF.

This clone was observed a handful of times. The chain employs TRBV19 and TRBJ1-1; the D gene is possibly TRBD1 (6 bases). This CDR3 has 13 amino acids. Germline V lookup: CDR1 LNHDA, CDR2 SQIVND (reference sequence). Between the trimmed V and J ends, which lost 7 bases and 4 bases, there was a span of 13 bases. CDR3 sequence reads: CASTPGATTEAFF. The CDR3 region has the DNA TGTGCCAGTACCCCAGGGGCGACCACTGAAGCTTTCTTT. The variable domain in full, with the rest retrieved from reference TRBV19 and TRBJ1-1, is DGGITQSPKYLFRKEGQNVTLSCEQNLNHDAMYWYRQDPGQGLRLIYYSQIVNDFQKGDIAEGYSVSREKKESFPLTVTSAQKNPTAFYLCASTPGATTEAFFGQGTRLTVV.

The CDR3 coding sequence is TGTGCCAGTAGTACGACAGGGGGCAAGGCATGGGATGAGCAGTTCTTC. This sequence encodes CASSTTGGKAWDEQFF. The J gene is TRBJ2-1, the V gene TRBV19; 10 nucleotides agree with TRBD1. The junction had 11 bases not matched to a gene; V was cut back by 4 bases and J by 8 bases. In germline, CDR1 is LNHDA, CDR2 SQIVND (reference sequence). The CDR3 loop spans 16 amino acids.

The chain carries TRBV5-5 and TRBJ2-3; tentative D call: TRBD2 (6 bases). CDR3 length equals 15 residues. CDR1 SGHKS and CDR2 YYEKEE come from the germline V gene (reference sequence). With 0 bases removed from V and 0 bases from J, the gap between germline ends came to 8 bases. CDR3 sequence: CASSLDGTSTDTQYF. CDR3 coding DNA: TGTGCCAGCAGCTTGGACGGGACTAGCACAGATACGCAGTATTTT.

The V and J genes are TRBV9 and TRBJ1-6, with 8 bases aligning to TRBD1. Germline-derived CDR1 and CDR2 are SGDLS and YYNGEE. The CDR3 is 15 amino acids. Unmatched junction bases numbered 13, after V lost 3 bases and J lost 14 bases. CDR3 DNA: TGTGCCAGCAGCGCGGACAGGGTCGGATCTTATGCCCTCCACTTT. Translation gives CASSADRVGSYALHF.

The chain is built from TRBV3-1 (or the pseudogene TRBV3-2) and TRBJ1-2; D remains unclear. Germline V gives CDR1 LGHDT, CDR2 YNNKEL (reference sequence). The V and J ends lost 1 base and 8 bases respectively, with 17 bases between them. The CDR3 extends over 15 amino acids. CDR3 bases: TGTGCCAGCAGCCAAGGTCCTCTGACAAGCCGGGGCTACACCTTC. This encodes CASSQGPLTSRGYTF.

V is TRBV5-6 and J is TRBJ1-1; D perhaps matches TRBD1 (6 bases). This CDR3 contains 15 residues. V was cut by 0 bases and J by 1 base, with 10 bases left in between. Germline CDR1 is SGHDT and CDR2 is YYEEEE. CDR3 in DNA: TGTGCCAGCAGCTTGGAACTACAGGGGAACACTGAAGCTTTCTTT. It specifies CASSLELQGNTEAFF.

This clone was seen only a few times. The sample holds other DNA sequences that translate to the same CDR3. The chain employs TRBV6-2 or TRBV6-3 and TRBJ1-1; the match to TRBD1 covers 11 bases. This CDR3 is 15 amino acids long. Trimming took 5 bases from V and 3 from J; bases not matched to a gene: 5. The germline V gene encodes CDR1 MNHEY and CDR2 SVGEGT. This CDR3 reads CASSVPGQGDTEAFF. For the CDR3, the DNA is TGTGCCAGCAGTGTCCCGGGACAGGGGGACACTGAAGCTTTCTTT.

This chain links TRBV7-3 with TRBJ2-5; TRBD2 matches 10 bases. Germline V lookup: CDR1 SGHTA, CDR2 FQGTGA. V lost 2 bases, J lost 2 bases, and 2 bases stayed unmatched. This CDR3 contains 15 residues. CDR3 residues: CASSLPAGGQETQYF. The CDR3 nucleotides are TGTGCCAGCAGCTTACCAGCGGGGGGGCAAGAGACCCAGTACTTC.

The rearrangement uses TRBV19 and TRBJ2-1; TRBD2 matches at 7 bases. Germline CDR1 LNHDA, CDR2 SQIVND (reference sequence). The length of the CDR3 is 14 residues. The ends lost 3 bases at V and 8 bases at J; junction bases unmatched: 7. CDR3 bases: TGTGCCAGTAGTATGGGGGGAGGGTGGCATGAGCAGTTCTTC. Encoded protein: CASSMGGGWHEQFF.